One sample yielded the 6 T cell receptor beta chains listed below, sequenced in a study of T cells in localized non-small cell lung cancer. Profiling relied on immunoSEQ multiplex PCR, and the TCRdb table lists in-frame clones only, not all of them. The sample records tens of thousands of clones, 75% to 90% being singletons. The sequences come from peripheral blood, collected before any cancer treatment. The receptors derive from a woman aged 35 to 70 with stage I lung adenocarcinoma.

V gene TRBV5-1 combines with J gene TRBJ2-1, with D perhaps given as TRBD1 or TRBD2 (5 bases each). Germline-derived CDR1 and CDR2 are SGHRS and YFSETQ. Trimming took off 4 bases at V and 8 bases at J, with 13 bases between the two ends. The CDR3 is 13 amino acids. CDR3 bases: TGCGCCAGCAGCCCTGGTATGGGGGATGAGCAGTTCTTC. Encoded protein: CASSPGMGDEQFF.

The rearrangement links TRBV19 to TRBJ2-7; TRBD2 matches 10 bases. After removal of 5 bases from V and 4 bases from J, the junction contained 11 bases not matched to a gene. Germline loops: CDR1 LNHDA, CDR2 SQIVND (reference sequence). The CDR3 totals 16 residues. The CDR3 sequence is CASSPLAGARSYEQYF. CDR3 bases: TGTGCCAGTAGTCCGCTAGCGGGAGCGCGATCTTACGAGCAGTACTTC.

This chain connects TRBV28 to TRBJ2-7; 7 nucleotides line up with TRBD1. After removal of 5 bases from V and 4 bases from J, the junction contained 8 bases not matched to a gene. The CDR3 covers 14 residues. Looked up from germline, CDR1 is MDHEN and CDR2 is SYDVKM. This CDR3 reads CASSPTGLFYEQYF. As DNA, the CDR3 is TGTGCCAGCAGTCCGACAGGGCTTTTTTACGAGCAGTACTTC.

This chain links TRBV7-2 with TRBJ2-2, with 7 nucleotides matching TRBD1. The CDR3 sequence is 17 residues long. Germline CDR1 and CDR2: SGHTA and FQGNSA. With V trimmed by 2 bases and J by 4 bases, 10 bases remained unmatched. The CDR3 reads CASSLSSGSGGTGELFF. CDR3 bases: TGTGCCAGCAGCTTATCTTCTGGGTCAGGGGGCACCGGGGAGCTGTTTTTT.

This chain connects TRBV6-1 to TRBJ2-7; D might be TRBD2 (5 bases). The CDR3 is made up of 14 amino acids. V was shortened by 1 base and J by 3 bases, with 10 bases between the two germline ends. CDR1 MNHNS and CDR2 SASEGT come from the germline V gene. The CDR3 region has the DNA TGTGCCAGCAGTGAAGGGGTGGGAGTCTACGAGCAGTACTTC. Residues: CASSEGVGVYEQYF.

The chain links TRBV27 to TRBJ1-4; TRBD1 agrees at 10 bases. The V gene's germline CDR1 is MNHEY and CDR2 SMNVEV (reference sequence). V was pared by 5 bases and J by 3 bases, with 0 bases of the junction left unmatched. The CDR3 has 14 amino acids. The CDR3: CASSGTGANEKLFF. DNA for the CDR3: TGTGCCAGCAGTGGGACAGGGGCTAATGAAAAACTGTTTTTT.